The 22 T cell receptor beta chains listed next were all sequenced from one sample in a study of T cell repertoires and HLA-DP antigens. Sequencing was performed with immunoSEQ multiplex PCR; in TCRdb, only in-frame clones are kept and a portion is missing. Of some 110,000 clones in the sample, 92% are singletons; the top ten hold about 0.27%. No antigen has been identified for these receptors. Sequencing was performed on CD4+ T cells from PBMCs. Receptor source: a woman in her late teens or twenties in good health and CMV-seronegative.

This chain links TRBV7-3 with TRBJ1-1; D is possibly TRBD1 (5 bases). The V end lost 5 bases, the J end lost 1 base, and 14 bases lay between the germline ends. The CDR3 sequence is 15 residues long. Germline V CDR1 and CDR2: SGHTA, FQGTGA. DNA for the CDR3: TGTGCCAGCAGCCAGGGTTCGTGGTCGAACACTGAAGCTTTCTTT. This gives the protein CASSQGSWSNTEAFF. Together with reference TRBV7-3 and TRBJ1-1, the CDR3 gives the full variable domain: GAGVSQTPSNKVTEKGKYVELRCDPISGHTALYWYRQSLGQGPEFLIYFQGTGAADDSGLPNDRFFAVRPEGSVSTLKIQRTERGDSAVYLCASSQGSWSNTEAFFGQGTRLTVV.

This clone was recorded once. The CDR3 loop is CASKKPQAYGYTF. CDR3 in DNA: TGTGCCAGCAAGAAACCACAGGCCTATGGCTACACCTTC. The gene calls are TRBV19 and TRBJ1-2; TRBD1 is a possible D gene (5 bases). Trimming removed 9 bases at V and 4 bases at J, with 15 bases between. Germline CDR1 and CDR2: LNHDA and SQIVND (reference sequence). The CDR3 sequence is 13 residues long.

This chain connects TRBV5-4 to TRBJ1-4, with TRBD1 matching over 7 bases. CDR1 and CDR2 (germline): SGHNT, YYREEE (reference sequence). This CDR3 is 15 amino acids long. V gave up 3 bases and J gave up 2 bases; unmatched junction bases: 4. The CDR3 bases are TGTGCCAGCAGCTCCCACAGGGGTACTAATGAAAAACTGTTTTTT. This translates into CASSSHRGTNEKLFF.

J is TRBJ2-3 and V is TRBV6-1; 7 nucleotides line up with TRBD2. V trimming: 7 bases; J trimming: 2 bases; junction bases outside the gene matches: 9. CDR1 is MNHNS and CDR2 is SASEGT in the germline V gene. CDR3 size: 15 residues. CDR3 amino acids: CASTRASGFTDTQYF. The CDR3 region has the DNA TGTGCCAGCACCAGGGCTAGCGGCTTCACAGATACGCAGTATTTT.

The chain uses TRBV7-2 and TRBJ1-2, with 9 bases lining up with TRBD1. This CDR3 is 16 amino acids long. In germline, CDR1 is SGHTA, CDR2 FQGNSA. The J segment lost 4 bases and the V segment lost 4 bases, leaving 10 bases of the junction unmatched. The DNA for the CDR3 is TGTGCCAGCAGCTCAAGAGGACAGGGGATCGGCTATGGCTACACCTTC. It translates to CASSSRGQGIGYGYTF.

The CDR3, as DNA: TGTGCCAGTAGTATATTAGTAACCGGGGAGCTGTTTTTT. This encodes CASSILVTGELFF. This chain links TRBV19 with TRBJ2-2; no clear D. This CDR3 has 13 residues. Germline CDR1 is LNHDA and CDR2 is SQIVND (reference sequence). V gave up 2 bases and J gave up 5 bases, with 6 bases separating them.

V gene TRBV4-1 combines with J gene TRBJ1-4, with 9 bases lining up with TRBD1. The CDR3 is 15 amino acids. CDR1 and CDR2 from the germline V gene are MGHRA and YSYEKL. V lost 1 base, J lost 5 bases, and 2 bases stayed unmatched. The DNA for the CDR3 is TGCGCCAGCAGCCAAGTGGGGACAGGGAATGAAAAACTGTTTTTT. This sequence encodes CASSQVGTGNEKLFF.

This chain uses TRBV15 with TRBJ2-2; 9 bases match TRBD1. Per the germline V gene, CDR1 is LNHNV and CDR2 is YYDKDF (reference sequence). This CDR3 is 16 amino acids long. The ends lost 1 base at V and 0 bases at J; junction bases unmatched: 0. This CDR3 is CATSRGDRANTGELFF. The CDR3 region has the DNA TGTGCCACCAGCAGAGGGGACAGGGCGAACACCGGGGAGCTGTTTTTT.

This chain connects TRBV5-1 to TRBJ2-5; TRBD2 aligns across 7 bases. J gave up 5 bases and V 4 bases, and 5 bases lay outside the gene matches. The CDR3 covers 13 residues. Germline CDR1 and CDR2: SGHRS and YFSETQ. Here the CDR3 reads CASSSGASETQYF. The CDR3 DNA is TGCGCCAGCAGCAGCGGGGCAAGCGAGACCCAGTACTTC. The variable domain in full, with the rest retrieved from reference TRBV5-1 and TRBJ2-5, is KAGVTQTPRYLIKTRGQQVTLSCSPISGHRSVSWYQQTPGQGLQFLFEYFSETQRNKGNFPGRFSGRQFSNSRSEMNVSTLELGDSALYLCASSSGASETQYFGPGTRLLVL.

CDR3 residues: CSASLNEQFF. The CDR3 DNA sequence: TGCAGTGCTAGCCTCAATGAGCAGTTCTTC. The chain links TRBV20-1 to TRBJ2-1; no clear D. CDR3 length: 10 amino acids. The V and J ends lost 3 bases and 6 bases respectively, with 3 bases between them. Per germline, CDR1 DFQATT and CDR2 SNEGSKA (reference sequence).

The V gene is TRBV19, the J gene TRBJ1-4, with D hard to call. This CDR3 comprises 12 residues. Germline CDR1 and CDR2: LNHDA and SQIVND (reference sequence). V shed 4 bases and J shed 8 bases, with 8 bases lying between them. This CDR3 is CASSTQREKLFF. CDR3 in DNA: TGTGCCAGTAGTACCCAGAGGGAAAAACTGTTTTTT.

This clone was counted once. This chain uses TRBV5-1 with TRBJ1-2; tentative D call: TRBD1 (5 bases). Germline assignment: CDR1 SGHRS and CDR2 YFSETQ. V dropped 0 bases and J dropped 2 bases, with 17 bases sitting between them. There are 17 residues in the CDR3. CDR3 sequence: CASSLGGTANANYGYTF. Here the CDR3 DNA reads TGCGCCAGCAGCTTGGGCGGGACGGCGAACGCCAACTATGGCTACACCTTC.

J is TRBJ1-5 and V is TRBV28, with D hard to call. In germline, CDR1 is MDHEN, CDR2 SYDVKM. V lost 5 bases and J lost 6, with 14 bases in between. This CDR3 has 14 amino acids. The CDR3 DNA is TGTGCCAGCAGTCATAACCGGATGCGTCAGCCCCAGCATTTT. Translated: CASSHNRMRQPQHF.

The chain carries TRBV6-6 and TRBJ2-1; maybe TRBD1 (6 bases). Trimming pared 6 bases from V and 2 bases from J, leaving 14 bases between. The CDR3 runs to 15 residues. Germline V gene data show CDR1 as MNHNY and CDR2 as SVGAGI (reference sequence). The CDR3: CASSLTGTTYNEQFF. The CDR3 region has the DNA TGTGCCAGCAGCCTAACCGGGACAACCTACAATGAGCAGTTCTTC.

The J gene is TRBJ2-7, the V gene TRBV4-1; 8 bases align to TRBD2. CDR3 length equals 18 residues. Germline V gene lookup returns CDR1 MGHRA and CDR2 YSYEKL. The V and J ends lost 0 bases and 0 bases, in that order; junction bases with no gene match: 10. DNA of the CDR3: TGCGCCAGCAGCCAAGACCGGGGGGGGCTCCAAAGCTCCTACGAGCAGTACTTC. Translating gives CASSQDRGGLQSSYEQYF.

The chain combines TRBV11-1 with TRBJ2-5; no clear D gene. V shed 1 base and J shed 0 bases, with 9 bases lying between them. The CDR3 consists of 15 residues. Germline CDR1 reads SGHAT; CDR2 reads FQDESV (reference sequence). CDR3 coding DNA: TGTGCCAGCAGCTTAGATTTAGGGTACCAAGAGACCCAGTACTTC. It specifies CASSLDLGYQETQYF.

This rearrangement joins TRBV9 to TRBJ1-1, with no clear D. The CDR3 sequence is 16 residues long. Trimming pared 0 bases from V and 1 base from J, leaving 13 bases between. The germline V gene encodes CDR1 SGDLS and CDR2 YYNGEE. The CDR3 coding sequence is TGTGCCAGCAGCGTAGCCCCATTAAGGACGAACACTGAAGCTTTCTTT. This sequence encodes CASSVAPLRTNTEAFF.

The V and J genes are TRBV5-1 and TRBJ2-1; D is possibly TRBD1 or TRBD2 (5 bases each). The germline CDR1 and CDR2 sequences are SGHRS and YFSETQ. The CDR3 spans 17 residues. V lost 4 bases and J lost 4, with 21 bases in between. The CDR3 DNA sequence: TGCGCCAGCAGCATCCCCGGGGCCCCACGGGTATACAATGAGCAGTTCTTC. Amino acid sequence: CASSIPGAPRVYNEQFF.

V gene TRBV6-5 combines with J gene TRBJ2-7; D unresolved. Germline-derived CDR1 and CDR2 are MNHEY and SVGAGI. V dropped 4 bases and J dropped 4 bases, with 11 bases sitting between them. The CDR3 covers 13 residues. CDR3 residues: CASSSTSWYEQYF. CDR3 sequence (DNA): TGTGCCAGCAGTTCCACCTCATGGTACGAGCAGTACTTC.

The table lists this clone with a count of one. The chain joins TRBV7-3 to TRBJ2-5; TRBD2 aligns across 11 bases. The J call is doubtful: the DNA matches TRBJ2-7 better. Germline V gives CDR1 SGHTA, CDR2 FQGTGA. This CDR3 has 15 amino acids. The DNA for the CDR3 is TGTGCCAGCAGCTCTAGCGGGAGGAGCCCCTACGAGCAGTACTTC. Its protein product is CASSSSGRSPYEQYF.

The rearrangement joins TRBV5-1 to TRBJ1-5; D remains unclear. Germline-derived CDR1 and CDR2 are SGHRS and YFSETQ. CDR3 size: 14 residues. V was cut by 4 bases and J by 5 bases, with 13 bases left in between. CDR3 in amino acids: CASSAFGEDQPQHF. CDR3 in DNA: TGCGCCAGCAGCGCGTTTGGTGAGGATCAGCCCCAGCATTTT.

This chain uses TRBV10-3 with TRBJ2-5; D possibly corresponds to TRBD1 (7 bases). The CDR3 spans 14 residues. Germline assignment: CDR1 ENHRY and CDR2 SYGVKD. Trimming left V 5 bases short and J 5 bases short, with 15 bases between. The CDR3 sequence is CAISPDREVETQYF. Here the CDR3 DNA reads TGTGCCATCAGTCCCGACAGGGAGGTGGAGACCCAGTACTTC.